This T cell receptor beta chain was profiled in a study of graft-versus-host responses after intestinal transplantation. Remarks on this clone: Its specificity is not known.

The assay was immunoSEQ multiplex PCR, and TCRdb's table has in-frame clones only and misses some. Of some 90,000 clones in the sample, over 80% were seen once. This sequence was found in a human donor who received an intestinal transplant. The sample was unstimulated CD8+ T cells sorted from spleen or lymph node cells, taken before intestinal transplant.

In nucleotides, the CDR3 is TGTGCCAGCAGCTTATTTGAGGGCCCAGATACGCAGTATTTT. This encodes CASSLFEGPDTQYF. V usage is TRBV11-2 and J usage is TRBJ2-3, with D possibly matching TRBD2 (5 bases). Germline CDR1 and CDR2: SGHAT and FQNNGV. The CDR3 spans 14 residues. The ends were cut back, 2 bases at V and 4 bases at J, with 10 bases in the middle.